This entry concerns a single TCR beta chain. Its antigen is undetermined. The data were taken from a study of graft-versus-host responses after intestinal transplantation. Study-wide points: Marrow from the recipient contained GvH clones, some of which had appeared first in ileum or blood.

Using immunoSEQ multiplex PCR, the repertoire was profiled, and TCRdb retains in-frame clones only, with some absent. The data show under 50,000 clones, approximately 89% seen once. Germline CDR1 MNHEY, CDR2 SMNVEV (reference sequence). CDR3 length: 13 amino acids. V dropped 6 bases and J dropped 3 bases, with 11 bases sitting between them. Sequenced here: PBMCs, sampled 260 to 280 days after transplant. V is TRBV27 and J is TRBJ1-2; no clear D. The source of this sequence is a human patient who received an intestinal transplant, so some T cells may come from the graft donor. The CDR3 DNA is TGTGCCAGCAGCGAGGACGGGCACTATGGCTACACCTTC. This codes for CASSEDGHYGYTF.